The clone carrying this TCR beta chain has only one observation. This sample was taken from a study of T cell responses to AZD1222 COVID-19 vaccine. This CDR3 comprises 14 residues. V gave up 4 bases and J gave up 1 base, with 10 bases separating them. CDR1 and CDR2 (germline): LGHDT, YNNKEL (reference sequence). Data came from immunoSEQ multiplex PCR; TCRdb stores just in-frame clones and leaves some out. Seen here are 120,000 to 150,000 clones, approximately 94% observed once, and the top ten hold under 2%. Here the sequenced sample was peripheral blood, taken on day 0 of AZD1222 vaccination. The TCR comes from an adult in good health. The V gene is TRBV3-1 (or the pseudogene TRBV3-2), the J gene TRBJ1-1; a weak D match, TRBD1 (5 bases). The CDR3 nucleotides are TGTGCCAGCAGCCTTAGGGGTGCGAACACTGAAGCTTTCTTT. The encoded protein is CASSLRGANTEAFF.